The 25 T cell receptor beta chains in this list originate from one sample, sequenced in a study of beta chain features in type 1 diabetes. What was sequenced were expressed TCRB transcripts, since all of the isolated RNA had been reverse transcribed. The table came from immunoSEQ multiplex PCR; TCRdb's copy has only in-frame clones and leaves some out. The sample contains 250,000 or so clones, about 63% of which appear only once. The sample comprised naive CD4+ T cells from blood. Receptors were obtained from a man younger than 45 in good health.

CDR3 protein: CAWSEFEDLGYEQYF. Written as DNA, the CDR3 is TGTGCCTGGAGTGAATTTGAGGACCTCGGCTACGAGCAGTACTTC. This chain uses TRBV30 with TRBJ2-7, with D unresolved. This CDR3 contains 15 residues. Germline V gene data show CDR1 as GTSNPN and CDR2 as SVGIG (reference sequence). V lost 1 base to trimming and J lost 3 bases, with 16 bases between them.

V is TRBV9 and J is TRBJ1-2, with D unclear. The germline V gene encodes CDR1 SGDLS and CDR2 YYNGEE. This CDR3 contains 14 residues. V was clipped by 0 bases and J by 1 base, with 7 bases between them. The CDR3, as DNA: TGTGCCAGCAGCGTAGTGGAGGGTAACTATGGCTACACCTTC. Its translation is CASSVVEGNYGYTF.

The chain joins TRBV4-2 to TRBJ1-6; D call uncertain. The CDR3 loop spans 16 amino acids. Germline V gene sequence: CDR1 LGHNA, CDR2 YNFKEQ. Trimming cost V 0 bases and J 9 bases, with 15 bases left between them. CDR3 sequence: CASSQEPSGLVSPLHF. CDR3 coding DNA: TGTGCCAGCAGCCAAGAGCCGAGCGGGTTAGTTTCACCCCTCCACTTT.

This clone showed up just a few times. The chain couples TRBV25-1 to TRBJ2-5, with TRBD1 as a possible D gene (6 bases). Germline V gives CDR1 MGHDK, CDR2 SYGVNS. CDR3 length equals 11 residues. The V gene lost 7 bases and the J gene lost 6 bases, with 9 bases spanning the gap. The CDR3 nucleotides read TGTGCCAGCACTGGACAGCAGACCCAGTACTTC. Translated: CASTGQQTQYF.

The rearrangement joins TRBV15 to TRBJ2-7; no clear D. The CDR3 has 14 residues. V lost 3 bases to trimming and J lost 1 base, with 10 bases between them. CDR1 is LNHNV, CDR2 YYDKDF, per germline (reference sequence). In DNA, the CDR3 is TGTGCCACCAGCAGGGGAATTTTGTCCTACGAGCAGTACTTC. This codes for CATSRGILSYEQYF.

V and J are TRBV5-1 and TRBJ2-5; the D gene is possibly TRBD1 (6 bases). CDR3 size: 14 residues. The V end lost 1 base, the J end lost 2 bases, and 9 bases lay between the germline ends. In germline, CDR1 is SGHRS, CDR2 YFSETQ. Here the CDR3 DNA reads TGCGCCAGCAGCTTGAGGCAGGGGCAAGAGACCCAGTACTTC. As protein: CASSLRQGQETQYF.

The rearrangement uses TRBV6-6 and TRBJ2-3; TRBD2 is a possible D gene (6 bases). The CDR3 has 12 amino acids. Germline CDR1 and CDR2: MNHNY and SVGAGI (reference sequence). Trimming took off 4 bases at V and 6 bases at J, with 8 bases between the two ends. CDR3 in DNA: TGTGCCAGCAGTTTCGCGGGGGATACGCAGTATTTT. Protein sequence: CASSFAGDTQYF.

The genes are TRBV9 and TRBJ2-7, with 8 bases aligning to TRBD1. CDR1 and CDR2 (germline): SGDLS, YYNGEE. This CDR3 comprises 16 residues. Trimming at V came to 3 bases and at J to 5 bases, leaving 13 bases not matched to a gene. The CDR3, as DNA: TGTGCCAGCAGCGCCCGGGACAGGTTGATAAAAAACGAGCAGTACTTC. Protein: CASSARDRLIKNEQYF.

This clone was counted only a few times. This sequence joins TRBV28 and TRBJ2-1; D is undetermined. Germline CDR1 reads MDHEN; CDR2 reads SYDVKM. V was cut by 6 bases and J by 4 bases, with 10 bases left in between. This CDR3 has 13 amino acids. CDR3 protein: CASRGMRYNEQFF. In DNA, the CDR3 is TGTGCCAGCAGAGGAATGAGGTACAATGAGCAGTTCTTC. The variable domain in full, with the rest retrieved from reference TRBV28 and TRBJ2-1, is DVKVTQSSRYLVKRTGEKVFLECVQDMDHENMFWYRQDPGLGLRLIYFSYDVKMKEKGDIPEGYSVSREKKERFSLILESASTNQTSMYLCASRGMRYNEQFFGPGTRLTVL.

This chain connects TRBV29-1 to TRBJ2-1; D is undetermined. Trimming shortened V by 2 bases and J by 3 bases, and 14 bases separated the two germline ends. The CDR3 consists of 15 residues. Germline-derived CDR1 and CDR2 are SQVTM and ANQGSEA. For the CDR3, the DNA is TGCAGCGTTGAACGCGGCGCTGGCCGCTACAATGAGCAGTTCTTC. It specifies CSVERGAGRYNEQFF.

In its sample, this clone was seen a few times. The genes are TRBV5-4 and TRBJ2-2; tentative D call: TRBD2 (7 bases). The V gene's germline CDR1 is SGHNT and CDR2 YYREEE (reference sequence). The CDR3 sequence is 16 residues long. V lost 0 bases and J 3 bases, leaving 12 bases between the germline ends. CDR3 DNA sequence: TGTGCCAGCAGCTTGGCCGGCGGGGGCCACACCGGGGAGCTGTTTTTT. The encoded protein is CASSLAGGGHTGELFF.

In its sample, this clone was seen once. CDR3 region: CASSSQGQNTGELFF. CDR3 sequence (DNA): TGCGCCAGCAGCTCTCAGGGACAGAACACCGGGGAGCTGTTTTTT. The chain recombines TRBV23-1 with TRBJ2-2; possibly TRBD1 for D (6 bases). TRBV23-1 is an ORF, with its function uncertain. CDR3 length: 15 residues. Trimming took 6 bases from V and 1 from J, leaving 12 bases between them.

V and J are TRBV13 and TRBJ2-7; 7 positions agree with TRBD2. The CDR3 totals 15 residues. V trimming: 6 bases; J trimming: 0 bases; junction bases outside the gene matches: 8. Germline V gene sequence: CDR1 PRHDT, CDR2 FYEKMQ (reference sequence). CDR3 DNA: TGTGCCAGCAGTTCATTGAGCGGGACCTCCTACGAGCAGTACTTC. Protein: CASSSLSGTSYEQYF.

There are a few counts of this clone. This chain links TRBV5-6 with TRBJ2-6; tentatively, D is TRBD1 (6 bases). Looked up from germline, CDR1 is SGHDT and CDR2 is YYEEEE. Trimming removed 1 base from V and 2 bases from J, with 13 bases in between. The CDR3 is made up of 17 amino acids. This chain's CDR3 is CASSLLDRTPGANVLTF. As DNA, the CDR3 is TGTGCCAGCAGCTTGTTAGACAGGACTCCTGGGGCCAACGTCCTGACTTTC.

The V call is TRBV4-3, the J call TRBJ2-1; the D is unclear. Deletions cut 3 bases from V and 4 bases from J, with 10 bases between. The CDR3 covers 14 residues. In germline, CDR1 is LGHNA, CDR2 YSLEER. The CDR3 DNA is TGCGCCAGCAGCCATGAGACTGGGTACAATGAGCAGTTCTTC. This sequence encodes CASSHETGYNEQFF.

CDR3 in amino acids: CASSLGKSSSYEQYF. Written as DNA, the CDR3 is TGTGCCAGCAGCTTAGGAAAAAGTAGCTCCTACGAGCAGTACTTC. The V call is TRBV13, the J call TRBJ2-7; D is uncertain. The CDR3 extends over 15 amino acids. Germline-derived CDR1 and CDR2 are PRHDT and FYEKMQ (reference sequence). V shed 0 bases and J shed 0 bases, with 9 bases lying between them.

Only a few counts were recorded for this clone. The V gene is TRBV29-1, the J gene TRBJ2-1, with 10 bases aligning to TRBD2. Germline CDR1 SQVTM, CDR2 ANQGSEA. There are 14 residues in the CDR3. V dropped 6 bases and J dropped 3; count of bases not matched to a gene: 5. CDR3 sequence: CSVLGLAVYNEQFF. The CDR3 DNA reads TGCAGCGTCCTCGGACTAGCGGTCTACAATGAGCAGTTCTTC.

This clone was picked up one time. This chain connects TRBV28 to TRBJ2-7; tentative D call: TRBD2 (6 bases). The length of the CDR3 is 12 residues. Trimming shortened V by 2 bases and J by 6 bases, and 8 bases separated the two germline ends. Germline CDR1 MDHEN, CDR2 SYDVKM. CDR3 loop: CASSLAGSEQYF. In nucleotides, the CDR3 is TGTGCCAGCAGTTTAGCCGGGAGCGAGCAGTACTTC. Drawing the rest from reference TRBV28 and TRBJ2-7, the complete variable domain is DVKVTQSSRYLVKRTGEKVFLECVQDMDHENMFWYRQDPGLGLRLIYFSYDVKMKEKGDIPEGYSVSREKKERFSLILESASTNQTSMYLCASSLAGSEQYFGPGTRLTVT.

The chain employs TRBV30 and TRBJ2-7, with 7 positions matching TRBD1. V lost 0 bases, J lost 8 bases, and 13 bases stayed unmatched. The CDR3 length is 15 residues. Germline V gives CDR1 GTSNPN, CDR2 SVGIG (reference sequence). This CDR3 is CAWSVGGASVPQQYF. CDR3 nucleotides: TGTGCCTGGAGTGTAGGGGGCGCCTCGGTCCCTCAGCAGTACTTC.

The chain is built from TRBV11-2 and TRBJ2-7; D is unclear. V was clipped by 3 bases and J by 6 bases, with 12 bases between them. This CDR3 is built from 13 residues. The germline CDR1 and CDR2 sequences are SGHAT and FQNNGV. CDR3 region: CASSFATHAEQYF. CDR3 in DNA: TGTGCCAGCAGCTTTGCCACCCACGCCGAGCAGTACTTC.

The chain combines TRBV7-9 with TRBJ2-7, with D uncertain. From germline, CDR1 is SEHNR and CDR2 FQNEAQ (reference sequence). The CDR3 runs to 14 residues. V was clipped by 5 bases and J by 0 bases, with 11 bases between them. The CDR3 DNA is TGTGCCAGCAGCCCAGGCCTCAGCTCCTACGAGCAGTACTTC. Amino acid sequence: CASSPGLSSYEQYF.

J is TRBJ2-7 and V is TRBV5-4, with TRBD1 identical over 7 bases. V trimming: 4 bases; J trimming: 0 bases; junction bases outside the gene matches: 7. The CDR3 loop spans 15 amino acids. Germline V gene data show CDR1 as SGHNT and CDR2 as YYREEE (reference sequence). CDR3 DNA sequence: TGTGCCAGCAGCACCGGGACAGACAGCTCCTACGAGCAGTACTTC. Its protein product is CASSTGTDSSYEQYF.

The chain links TRBV7-9 to TRBJ2-5; D unclear. Germline V gene lookup returns CDR1 SEHNR and CDR2 FQNEAQ (reference sequence). The CDR3 spans 15 residues. Trimming left V 2 bases short and J 5 bases short, with 15 bases between. CDR3 protein: CASSLWQAHRETQYF. CDR3 in DNA: TGTGCCAGCAGCTTATGGCAGGCACACCGGGAGACCCAGTACTTC.

The chain employs TRBV9 and TRBJ1-1; TRBD1 agrees at 7 bases. Trimming removed 3 bases from V and 4 bases from J; junction bases left unmatched: 6. Germline V lookup: CDR1 SGDLS, CDR2 YYNGEE. This CDR3 spans 14 amino acids. In DNA, the CDR3 is TGTGCCAGCAGCGGAGCAAGGACAGGCACTGAAGCTTTCTTT. It specifies CASSGARTGTEAFF.

This chain joins TRBV15 and TRBJ2-5; D remains unclear. Trimming pared 5 bases from V and 6 bases from J, leaving 7 bases between. The V gene's germline CDR1 is LNHNV and CDR2 YYDKDF (reference sequence). There are 11 residues in the CDR3. The CDR3, as DNA: TGTGCCACCAGCGAAACAAAGACCCAGTACTTC. Encoded protein: CATSETKTQYF.